This T cell receptor beta chain was profiled in a study of T-cell memory formation after mild COVID-19. Study-level results: Day 15 to 85 contracting clones showed balanced CD4/CD8; day 15 to 37 expanders favored CD4+. Shrinking CD4+ clones were chiefly CM and EM; CD8+ ones were chiefly EMRA. The appearance of some responding clones in pre-infection memory suggested that cross-reactive memory joined.

This clonotype was seen more than once but under ten times. What it binds is not known. TCR alpha and TCR beta cDNA libraries with sample barcodes and UMIs came from 5'RACE using constant-segment primers. TCRdb passed the 5' RACE reads through MiXCR, listing each CDR3 protein once. The table includes just under 550,000 distinct CDR3 sequences, roughly 21% detected once. Germline loops: CDR1 GTSNPN, CDR2 SVGIG (reference sequence). V lost 1 base and J lost 4; bases outside the gene matches: 6. The CDR3 is made up of 15 amino acids. Material: PBMCs or a T cell subset sorted from them (not recorded which). This TCR derives from an adult woman who had mild COVID-19 (a few samples of this study predate the infection). Cell type and time point are not known. V usage is TRBV30 and J usage is TRBJ1-4, with 7 bases that match TRBD1. The CDR3 loop reads CAWSAGQLHNEKLFF. The CDR3 nucleotides read TGTGCCTGGAGTGCGGGACAGCTTCATAATGAAAAACTGTTTTTT.